The entry below describes one T cell receptor (beta chain). This clonotype was picked up many times. Its cognate antigen has yet to be identified. No base quality values were provided; no much bigger clone lies one nucleotide off. The data derive from a study of CD8 T cells in ankylosing spondylitis listed by TCRdb under 2017. Some background on the complete study: The study set out to find disease-linked TCR variants by profiling T cell receptor beta repertoires in ankylosing spondylitis patients and healthy donors. The full study cohort comprised approximately 23 ankylosing spondylitis patients and 110 or so healthy donors. Peripheral blood was sampled, and synovial fluid was additionally collected from ankylosing spondylitis patients. Study-level results and caveats: Some motif variants had previously been reported in the synovial fluid and blood of reactive arthritis patients, which suggests shared mechanisms of disease initiation. Blood from ankylosing spondylitis patients appeared to be characterized by a TCR beta motif made up of 8 or 9 highly homologous amino acid variants. Significant enrichment of the disease-linked clones was reported in matched synovial fluid samples from ankylosing spondylitis patients. A CD8+ phenotype was shown by the disease-linked clones, which were found at relatively low frequencies in peripheral blood.

Sequencing was performed on an Illumina HiSeq 2500. Quantitative 5'-RACE with molecular barcodes was the method used to prepare the TCR beta libraries. As for the authors' bioinformatics: To identify disease-linked TCR variants, a new computational method was used, one built on a probabilistic model of VDJ rearrangement. TCRdb trimmed public reads at Q25 via fastp, called clones via MiXCR and kept in-frame beta chains. Identical CDR3 proteins give one entry, which carries the most common genes and DNA. The V and J calls here are based on TCRdb, not the publication. The sample yields 210,000 or so distinct CDR3 sequences; roughly 8.2% were counted once. Of the sample, more than 4.5% is held by the ten largest clones. Taken from cysteine to phenylalanine, the CDR3 has 13 residues. Kept here is only the CDR3 DNA, which spans 39 bases and is read in frame from base 1. V is shortened by 4 bases, J by 4 bases, and the region joining them spans 7 bases. The CDR1 and CDR2 encoded by the germline V gene are SGHTA and FQGNSA.

The sequence was obtained from a female donor with ankylosing spondylitis or in good health (not recorded which). The V and J segments used are TRBV7-2 and TRBJ2-2; the D gene cannot be named for sure. The source material was blood, either unsorted or a sorted T cell fraction (not recorded which). The CDR3 amino acid sequence is: CASSSLSTGELFF. DNA sequence: TGTGCCAGCAGCTCCCTGTCCACCGGGGAGCTGTTTTTT.